The clone carrying this T cell receptor (beta chain) has only a few counts. No antigen is known for it. These data are taken from a study of CD8 T cells in ankylosing spondylitis. Overall study results and limits: The study looked at matched synovial fluid samples from ankylosing spondylitis patients. Disease-linked clones were reported to be significantly enriched there. There was a TCR beta motif, made of several highly homologous variants, that appeared characteristic of ankylosing spondylitis blood. Earlier reports found some motif variants in synovial fluid and blood in reactive arthritis.

Per germline, CDR1 SGHRS and CDR2 YFSETQ. The CDR3 is 15 residues long. V gave up 6 bases and J gave up 0 bases, with 15 bases separating them. Quantitative barcoded 5'-RACE was used to prepare TCR beta libraries. TCRdb fed the 5' RACE reads into MiXCR, producing one record per CDR3 protein. The sample lists tens of thousands of distinct CDR3 sequences, about 11% occurring once. V and J are TRBV5-1 and TRBJ2-5, with D perhaps matching TRBD1 (6 bases). Sequenced: blood, either unsorted or a sorted T cell fraction (not recorded which). The receptor was isolated from a male donor with ankylosing spondylitis or in good health (not recorded which). In DNA, the CDR3 is TGCGCCAGCACCGGACAGCCTACTAACCAAGAGACCCAGTACTTC. Protein product: CASTGQPTNQETQYF.